These T cell receptor beta chains were read from a single sample in a study of blood T cell repertoires in COVID-19. The repertoire was sequenced with immunoSEQ multiplex PCR; TCRdb's copy has only in-frame clones and lacks some. The sample includes about 97,000 clones, 87% of them seen just once. The sample taken for sequencing was peripheral blood. The receptors were gathered from a human donor in a cohort sampled during active COVID-19. Both conserved end residues are part of each CDR3. Clone size is given for some rows only: seen once, a few or many times, or a class if the clone is expanded.

j_gene,v_gene,abundance,len,CDR3aa
TRBJ1-1,TRBV11-2,NA,13,CASSLSGNTEAFF
TRBJ2-1,TRBV10-2,NA,14,CASRLAGGYNEQFF
TRBJ2-5,TRBV7-2,NA,15,CASSLGQWIRETQYF
TRBJ1-1,TRBV27,NA,15,CASSLQGVLGTEAFF
TRBJ1-6,TRBV7-9,NA,13,CASSPVYNSPLHF
TRBJ1-1,TRBV11-2,NA,13,CASSSGTQKEAFF
TRBJ1-2,TRBV18,NA,15,CASSPAGSRNYGYTF
TRBJ2-3,TRBV6-2/TRBV6-3,many,11,CASSYRDTQYF
TRBJ1-3,TRBV12-3/TRBV12-4,NA,13,CASRGGSGNTIYF
TRBJ1-2,TRBV5-6,NA,14,CASSLGTGFYGYTF
TRBJ1-6,TRBV5-1,once,15,CASSLSARRDSPLHF
TRBJ2-6,TRBV18,NA,17,CASSPDRPSSGANVLTF
TRBJ1-5,TRBV4-2,NA,16,CASSQVAREVGQPQHF
TRBJ1-2,TRBV19,NA,18,CASSSGQFISGVGYGYTF